This entry lists 14 T cell receptor beta chains sequenced from one sample in a study of CD8 T cells in Susac syndrome. The RNA input was about 0.5 to 1 ug, and it was reverse transcribed with random hexamers. TCRdb reanalysed the immunoSEQ multiplex PCR reads using MiXCR and keeps one entry per CDR3 protein. The sample contains tens of thousands of distinct CDR3 sequences, over 85% of which appear only once. The source material was CD8+ T cells from PBMCs. The source of these receptors is a human donor with multiple sclerosis.

The sample holds a few counts of this clonotype. V and J are TRBV6-1 and TRBJ2-7; the D is unclear. Trimming shortened V by 4 bases and J by 0 bases, and 4 bases separated the two germline ends. CDR1 is MNHNS and CDR2 is SASEGT in the germline V gene. This CDR3 is 12 amino acids long. The CDR3 loop reads CASSATSYEQYF. CDR3 in DNA: TGTGCCAGCAGTGCTACCTCCTACGAGCAGTACTTC.

The rearrangement links TRBV5-6 to TRBJ2-7; the match to TRBD2 covers 7 bases. The V segment lost 2 bases and the J segment 4 bases; nucleotides outside the gene matches: 9. Germline V gene lookup returns CDR1 SGHDT and CDR2 YYEEEE. CDR3 length: 15 residues. This CDR3 is CASSFSTGGMYEQYF. The CDR3 bases are TGTGCCAGCAGCTTCTCCACGGGAGGAATGTACGAGCAGTACTTC.

The chain uses TRBV29-1 and TRBJ1-4, with unresolved D. Trimming cost V 5 bases and J 0 bases, with 10 bases left between them. The CDR3 extends over 14 amino acids. Per the germline V gene, CDR1 is SQVTM and CDR2 is ANQGSEA. The CDR3 nucleotides read TGCAGCGTTCTAACCGAACCAACTAATGAAAAACTGTTTTTT. Amino acid sequence: CSVLTEPTNEKLFF.

This chain links TRBV27 with TRBJ2-4; a weak D match, TRBD2 (5 bases). This CDR3 is built from 14 residues. Germline V gene lookup returns CDR1 MNHEY and CDR2 SMNVEV (reference sequence). The V and J ends lost 5 bases and 0 bases respectively, with 8 bases between them. DNA for the CDR3: TGTGCCAGCAGTCCCGGGGTAGCCAAAAACATTCAGTACTTC. It translates to CASSPGVAKNIQYF.

The V gene is TRBV3-1, the J gene TRBJ2-7, with TRBD2 matching 7 bases. The CDR3 has 17 amino acids. V trimming: 0 bases; J trimming: 0 bases; junction bases outside the gene matches: 8. Germline CDR1 reads LGHDT; CDR2 reads YNNKEL (reference sequence). The CDR3 spells CASSQDLGGVSSYEQYF. DNA of the CDR3: TGTGCCAGCAGCCAAGATCTGGGAGGGGTCAGCTCCTACGAGCAGTACTTC.

The chain uses TRBV7-2 and TRBJ2-1; tentative D call: TRBD2 (6 bases). The length of the CDR3 is 13 residues. In germline, CDR1 is SGHTA, CDR2 FQGNSA. Trimming took 7 bases from V and 8 from J, leaving 15 bases between them. The chain's CDR3 is CASNLGGNHEQFF. The CDR3 DNA follows: TGTGCCAGCAACCTTGGGGGGAACCATGAGCAGTTCTTC.

The genes are TRBV9 and TRBJ1-5, with D tentatively TRBD1 (5 bases). This CDR3 comprises 15 residues. V lost 1 base to trimming and J lost 2 bases, with 10 bases between them. CDR1 is SGDLS, CDR2 YYNGEE, per germline. The CDR3 DNA sequence: TGTGCCAGCAGCGTAAGAGGGGTGGGCAATCAGCCCCAGCATTTT. It specifies CASSVRGVGNQPQHF.

The chain employs TRBV9 and TRBJ2-7; D is unresolved. The V end lost 4 bases, the J end lost 3 bases, and 14 bases lay between the germline ends. The CDR3 has 14 residues. CDR1 and CDR2 from the germline V gene are SGDLS and YYNGEE. CDR3 amino acids: CASSPSITDYEQYF. The DNA for the CDR3 is TGTGCCAGCAGCCCTAGTATCACCGACTACGAGCAGTACTTC.

The chain links TRBV30 to TRBJ1-1; TRBD1 might be the D (5 bases). Germline V lookup: CDR1 GTSNPN, CDR2 SVGIG (reference sequence). The CDR3 has 13 amino acids. V was clipped by 3 bases and J by 1 base, with 9 bases between them. The CDR3 sequence is CAWSRDGNTEAFF. CDR3 in DNA: TGTGCCTGGAGCCGGGACGGGAACACTGAAGCTTTCTTT.

The chain carries TRBV12-3 or TRBV12-4 and TRBJ2-3; D is perhaps TRBD2 (5 bases). This CDR3 contains 15 residues. V was cut by 3 bases and J by 2 bases, with 12 bases left in between. As DNA, the CDR3 is TGTGCCAGCAGTTTCCGGTCCGGGAACACAGATACGCAGTATTTT. It codes for CASSFRSGNTDTQYF.

The gene calls are TRBV3-1 and TRBJ2-7, with unresolved D. CDR1 LGHDT and CDR2 YNNKEL come from the germline V gene (reference sequence). Trimming took 4 bases from V and 3 from J, leaving 13 bases between them. The CDR3 covers 14 residues. The CDR3 sequence is CASSPLKAVYEQYF. CDR3 coding DNA: TGTGCCAGCAGCCCTTTAAAGGCGGTCTACGAGCAGTACTTC.

V usage is TRBV6-5 and J usage is TRBJ2-3; D call uncertain. V was trimmed by 2 bases and J by 3 bases, leaving 9 bases between them. There are 14 residues in the CDR3. Germline V lookup: CDR1 MNHEY, CDR2 SVGAGI. In DNA form, the CDR3 reads TGTGCCAGCAGTTACCCCGGACCTACAGATACGCAGTATTTT. Protein sequence: CASSYPGPTDTQYF.

The CDR3 is CASSLLMPGPTGELFF. The CDR3 coding sequence is TGTGCCAGCAGCTTATTAATGCCCGGACCTACCGGGGAGCTGTTTTTT. This chain joins TRBV7-2 and TRBJ2-2, with D uncertain. V gave up 2 bases and J gave up 5 bases, with 15 bases separating them. The CDR3 is made up of 16 amino acids. Germline assignment: CDR1 SGHTA and CDR2 FQGNSA.

The chain carries TRBV27 and TRBJ1-1; 10 bases align to TRBD1. The germline CDR1 and CDR2 sequences are MNHEY and SMNVEV (reference sequence). This CDR3 is built from 15 residues. V trimming: 8 bases; J trimming: 5 bases; junction bases outside the gene matches: 11. The CDR3 DNA is TGTGCCAGCGGACCGGGACAGGGGTTTTTGACTGAAGCTTTCTTT. Protein: CASGPGQGFLTEAFF.